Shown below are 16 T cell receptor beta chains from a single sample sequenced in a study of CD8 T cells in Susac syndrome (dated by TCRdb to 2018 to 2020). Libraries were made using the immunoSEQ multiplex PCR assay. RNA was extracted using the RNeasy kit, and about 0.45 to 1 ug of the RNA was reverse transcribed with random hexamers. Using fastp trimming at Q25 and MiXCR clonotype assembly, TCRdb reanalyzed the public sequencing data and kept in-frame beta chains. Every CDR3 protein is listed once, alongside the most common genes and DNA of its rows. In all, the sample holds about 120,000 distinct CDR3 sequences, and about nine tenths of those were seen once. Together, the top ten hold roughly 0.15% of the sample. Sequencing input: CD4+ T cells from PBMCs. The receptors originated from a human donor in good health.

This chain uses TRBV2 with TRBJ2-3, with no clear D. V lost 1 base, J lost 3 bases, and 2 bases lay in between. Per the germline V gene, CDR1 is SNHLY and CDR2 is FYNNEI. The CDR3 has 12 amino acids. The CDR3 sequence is CASSEGTDTQYF. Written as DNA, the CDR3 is TGTGCCAGCAGTGAAGGAACAGATACGCAGTATTTT.

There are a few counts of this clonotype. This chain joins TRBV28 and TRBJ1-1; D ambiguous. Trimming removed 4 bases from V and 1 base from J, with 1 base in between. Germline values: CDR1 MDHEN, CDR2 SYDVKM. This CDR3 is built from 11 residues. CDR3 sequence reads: CASSSNTEAFF. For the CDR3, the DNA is TGTGCCAGCAGTTCGAACACTGAAGCTTTCTTT.

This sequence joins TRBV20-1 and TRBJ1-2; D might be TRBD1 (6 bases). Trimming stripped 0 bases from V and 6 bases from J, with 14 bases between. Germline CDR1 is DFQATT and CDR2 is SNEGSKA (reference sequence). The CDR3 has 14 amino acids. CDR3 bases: TGCAGTGCTAGAGATCTGGGCAGGGGAGATGGCTACACCTTC. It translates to CSARDLGRGDGYTF.

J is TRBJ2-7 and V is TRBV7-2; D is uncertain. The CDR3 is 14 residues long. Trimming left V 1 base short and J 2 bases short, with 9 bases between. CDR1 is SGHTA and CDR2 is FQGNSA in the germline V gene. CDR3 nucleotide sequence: TGTGCCAGCAGCTTAGTAGCAGTAGCCTACGAGCAGTACTTC. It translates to CASSLVAVAYEQYF.

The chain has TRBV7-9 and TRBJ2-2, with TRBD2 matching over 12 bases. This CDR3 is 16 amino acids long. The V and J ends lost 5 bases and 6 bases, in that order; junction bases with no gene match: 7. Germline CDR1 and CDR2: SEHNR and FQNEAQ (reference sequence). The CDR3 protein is CASSRTSGTTAGELFF. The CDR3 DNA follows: TGTGCCAGCAGCCGGACTAGCGGGACTACCGCCGGGGAGCTGTTTTTT.

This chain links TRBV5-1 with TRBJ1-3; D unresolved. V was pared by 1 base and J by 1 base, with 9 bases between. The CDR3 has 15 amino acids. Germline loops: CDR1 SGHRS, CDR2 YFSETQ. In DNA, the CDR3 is TGCGCCAGCAGCTTGACAGAATCGTCTGGAAACACCATATATTTT. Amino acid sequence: CASSLTESSGNTIYF. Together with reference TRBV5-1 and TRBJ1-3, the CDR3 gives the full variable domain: KAGVTQTPRYLIKTRGQQVTLSCSPISGHRSVSWYQQTPGQGLQFLFEYFSETQRNKGNFPGRFSGRQFSNSRSEMNVSTLELGDSALYLCASSLTESSGNTIYFGEGSWLTVV.

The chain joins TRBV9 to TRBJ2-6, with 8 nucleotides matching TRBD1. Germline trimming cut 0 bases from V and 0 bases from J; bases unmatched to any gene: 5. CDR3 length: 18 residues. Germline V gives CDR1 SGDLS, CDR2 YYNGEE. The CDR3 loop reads CASSVGDRTSSGANVLTF. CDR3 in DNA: TGTGCCAGCAGCGTAGGGGACAGGACATCCTCTGGGGCCAACGTCCTGACTTTC.

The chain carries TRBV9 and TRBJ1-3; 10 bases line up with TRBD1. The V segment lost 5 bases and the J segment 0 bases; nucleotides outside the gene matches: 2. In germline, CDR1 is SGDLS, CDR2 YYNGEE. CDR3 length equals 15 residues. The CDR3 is CASRTGGYSGNTIYF. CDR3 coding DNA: TGTGCCAGCAGGACAGGGGGCTACTCTGGAAACACCATATATTTT.

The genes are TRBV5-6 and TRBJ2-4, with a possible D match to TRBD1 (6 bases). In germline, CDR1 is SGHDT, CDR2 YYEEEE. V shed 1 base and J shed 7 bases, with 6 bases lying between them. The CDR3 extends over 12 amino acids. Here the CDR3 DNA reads TGTGCCAGCAGCTTGACAGGGAACATTCAGTACTTC. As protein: CASSLTGNIQYF.

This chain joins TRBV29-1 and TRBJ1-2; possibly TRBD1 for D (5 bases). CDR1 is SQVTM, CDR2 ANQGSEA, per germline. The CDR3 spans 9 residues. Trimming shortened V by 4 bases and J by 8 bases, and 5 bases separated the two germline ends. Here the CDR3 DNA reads TGCAGCGTTGGGGGCGGCTACACCTTC. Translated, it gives CSVGGGYTF. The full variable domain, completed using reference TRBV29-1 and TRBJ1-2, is SAVISQKPSRDICQRGTSLTIQCQVDSQVTMMFWYRQQPGQSLTLIATANQGSEATYESGFVIDKFPISRPNLTFSTLTVSNMSPEDSSIYLCSVGGGYTFGSGTRLTVV.

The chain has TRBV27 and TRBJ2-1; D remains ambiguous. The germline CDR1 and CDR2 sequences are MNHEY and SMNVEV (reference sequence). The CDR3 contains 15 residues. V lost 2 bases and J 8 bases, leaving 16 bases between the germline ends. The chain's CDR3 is CASSLDTGVGDEQFF. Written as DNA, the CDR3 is TGTGCCAGCAGTTTAGACACGGGTGTTGGTGATGAGCAGTTCTTC.

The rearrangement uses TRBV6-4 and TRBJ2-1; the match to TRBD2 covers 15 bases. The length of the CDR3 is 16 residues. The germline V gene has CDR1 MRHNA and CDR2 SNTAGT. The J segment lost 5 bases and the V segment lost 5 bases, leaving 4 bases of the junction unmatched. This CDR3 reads CASSPGLAGGNNEQFF. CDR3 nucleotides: TGTGCCAGCAGTCCGGGACTAGCGGGGGGAAACAATGAGCAGTTCTTC.

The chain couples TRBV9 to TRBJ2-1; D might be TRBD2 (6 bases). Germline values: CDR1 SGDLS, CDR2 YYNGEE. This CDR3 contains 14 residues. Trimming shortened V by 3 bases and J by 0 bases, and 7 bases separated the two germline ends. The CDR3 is CASSDGSSYNEQFF. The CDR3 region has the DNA TGTGCCAGCAGCGACGGGAGCTCCTACAATGAGCAGTTCTTC.

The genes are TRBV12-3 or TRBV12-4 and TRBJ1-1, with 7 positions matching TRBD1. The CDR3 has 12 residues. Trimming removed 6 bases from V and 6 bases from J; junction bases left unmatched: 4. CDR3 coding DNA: TGTGCCAGCAGAAAGGGGGCGGCTGAAGCTTTCTTT. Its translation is CASRKGAAEAFF.

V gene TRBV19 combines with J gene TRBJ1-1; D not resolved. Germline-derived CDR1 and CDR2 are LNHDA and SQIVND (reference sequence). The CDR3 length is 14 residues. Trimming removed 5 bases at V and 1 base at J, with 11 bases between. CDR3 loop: CASSERARNTEAFF. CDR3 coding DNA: TGTGCCAGTAGTGAGCGGGCCCGGAACACTGAAGCTTTCTTT. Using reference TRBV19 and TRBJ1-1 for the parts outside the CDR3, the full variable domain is DGGITQSPKYLFRKEGQNVTLSCEQNLNHDAMYWYRQDPGQGLRLIYYSQIVNDFQKGDIAEGYSVSREKKESFPLTVTSAQKNPTAFYLCASSERARNTEAFFGQGTRLTVV.

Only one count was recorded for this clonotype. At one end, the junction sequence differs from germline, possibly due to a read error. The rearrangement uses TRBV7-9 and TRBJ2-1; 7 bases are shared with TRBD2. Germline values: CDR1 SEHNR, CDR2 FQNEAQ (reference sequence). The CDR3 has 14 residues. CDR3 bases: TGTGCCGTACTACTAGCGCGGGACTACATTGAGCAGTTCTTC. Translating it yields CAVLLARDYIEQFF.